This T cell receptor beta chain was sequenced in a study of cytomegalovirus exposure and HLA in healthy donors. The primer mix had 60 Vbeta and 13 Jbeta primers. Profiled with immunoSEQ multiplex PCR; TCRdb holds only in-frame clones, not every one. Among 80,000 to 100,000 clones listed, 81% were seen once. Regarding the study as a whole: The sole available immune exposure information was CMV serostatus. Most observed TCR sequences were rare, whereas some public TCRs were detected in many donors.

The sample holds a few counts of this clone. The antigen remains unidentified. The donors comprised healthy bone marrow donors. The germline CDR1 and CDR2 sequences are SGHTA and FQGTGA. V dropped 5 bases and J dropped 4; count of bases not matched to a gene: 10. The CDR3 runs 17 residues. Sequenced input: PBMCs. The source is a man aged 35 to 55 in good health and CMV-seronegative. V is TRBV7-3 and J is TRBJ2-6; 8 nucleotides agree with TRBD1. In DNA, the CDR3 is TGTGCCAGCAGCCTCTCGACAGGGGTTGGAGGGGCCAACGTCCTGACTTTC. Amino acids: CASSLSTGVGGANVLTF.